A single sample gave rise to the 2 T cell receptor beta chains below, sequenced in a study of cytotoxic CD8 clonotypes in ibrutinib-treated CLL. Data came from immunoSEQ multiplex PCR; TCRdb stores just in-frame clones and leaves some out. Of some 93,000 clones in the sample, 78% were seen once. The input for sequencing was PBMCs, taken after 12 months of ibrutinib treatment. All receptors derive from a human donor with chronic lymphocytic leukemia.

CDR3 sequence reads: CAWGDQETQYF. The CDR3 nucleotides are TGTGCCTGGGGGGACCAAGAGACCCAGTACTTC. The chain links TRBV30 to TRBJ2-5; D not certain. Deletions cut 5 bases from V and 0 bases from J, with 4 bases between. The CDR3 covers 11 residues. Germline values: CDR1 GTSNPN, CDR2 SVGIG (reference sequence).

CDR3 DNA: TGTGCCAGCAGCCAAGGACTAGCCGCCACAGATACGCAGTATTTT. Translated, it gives CASSQGLAATDTQYF. V is TRBV14 and J is TRBJ2-3; 7 bases fit TRBD2. Germline CDR1 SGHDN, CDR2 FVKESK. The CDR3 runs 15 residues. J gave up 2 bases and V 1 base, and 3 bases lay outside the gene matches.